These T cell receptor beta chains were read from a single sample in a study of blood T cells in healthy people across ages. Via MiXCR, TCRdb re-called the 5' RACE reads, giving one row per CDR3 protein. In the table there are over a million distinct CDR3 sequences, 42% of which are singletons. Sequences were obtained from blood. Receptor source: a young woman in good health. CDR3s include the opening cysteine and the closing phenylalanine or tryptophan. Each record gives: D gene, V gene, J gene, clone size, CDR3 protein, CDR3 DNA. A D gene is named only where the DNA matches it firmly. Rows may omit the clone size; those that give it use once, few, many or a size class.

TRBD2	TRBV7-9	TRBJ2-3	.	CASSESSGREADTQYF	TGTGCCAGCAGCGAGTCTAGCGGGAGGGAGGCAGATACGCAGTATTTT
TRBD2	TRBV20-1	TRBJ2-1	few	CSAGGVAGVHYNEQFF	TGCAGTGCTGGAGGTGTGGCGGGAGTACACTACAATGAGCAGTTCTTC
TRBD2	TRBV27	TRBJ2-1	.	CASSLREGGEQFF	TGTGCCAGCAGTTTACGGGAGGGGGGTGAGCAGTTCTTC
.	TRBV10-3	TRBJ1-1	.	CAISFSPGPRNTEAFF	TGTGCCATCAGTTTTTCACCGGGACCCAGGAACACTGAAGCTTTCTTT
.	TRBV5-1	TRBJ2-5	.	CASSLGLQYQETQYF	TGCGCCAGCAGCCTGGGGCTGCAGTACCAAGAGACCCAGTACTTC
.	TRBV5-6	TRBJ1-2	.	CASSLDWTSTNYGYTF	TGTGCCAGCAGCTTGGATTGGACCTCCACTAACTATGGCTACACCTTC
.	TRBV7-2	TRBJ2-3	few	CASSQQGHTQYF	TGTGCCAGCAGCCAACAGGGTCATACGCAGTATTTT
TRBD2	TRBV27	TRBJ2-5	.	CASSSRGLPQETQYF	TGTGCCAGCAGCTCCCGGGGACTACCTCAAGAGACCCAGTACTTC
TRBD2	TRBV7-2	TRBJ2-7	few	CASSVGLAGASEQYF	TGTGCCAGCAGCGTAGGACTAGCGGGAGCTTCCGAGCAGTACTTC
TRBD1	TRBV4-3	TRBJ2-7	.	CANSPGQDGYYEQYF	TGCGCCAACAGCCCGGGACAGGACGGCTACTACGAGCAGTACTTC
TRBD2	TRBV20-1	TRBJ2-5	.	CSAVWLAAFNEQYF	TGCAGTGCTGTTTGGCTAGCGGCGTTCAATGAGCAGTACTTC
.	TRBV5-1	TRBJ2-5	.	CASSFRGANEQYF	TGCGCCAGCAGCTTCCGCGGGGCCAATGAGCAGTACTTC
TRBD1	TRBV4-2	TRBJ1-1	.	CASSQGTGSDTEAFF	TGTGCCAGCAGCCAAGGGACAGGGTCGGACACTGAAGCTTTCTTT
TRBD2	TRBV7-3	TRBJ2-5	.	CASSSGLAEESEQYF	TGTGCCAGCAGCTCGGGACTAGCGGAAGAAAGTGAGCAGTACTTC
.	TRBV7-2	TRBJ2-7	.	CASSSYLTEQYF	TGTGCCAGCAGCTCATACTTAACCGAGCAGTACTTC
.	TRBV2	TRBJ1-5	many	CASSRQGGNQPQHF	TGTGCCAGCAGTCGCCAGGGAGGGAATCAGCCCCAGCATTTT
.	TRBV12-3/TRBV12-4	TRBJ1-4	.	CASSLATGSRYEKLFF	TGTGCCAGCAGTTTAGCTACAGGGTCCCGGTACGAAAAACTGTTTTTT
TRBD1	TRBV27	TRBJ2-3	.	CASIGVTGPTRSTDTQYF	TGTGCCAGCATAGGAGTGACAGGGCCGACCCGATCCACAGATACGCAGTATTTT
TRBD2	TRBV7-2	TRBJ2-1	few	CASKAPSGRAYNEQFF	TGTGCCAGCAAGGCACCTAGCGGGAGGGCCTACAATGAGCAGTTCTTC
.	TRBV30	TRBJ2-1	few	CAWSGSLNRNEQFF	TGTGCCTGGAGTGGATCACTGAACCGAAATGAGCAGTTCTTC
.	TRBV7-8	TRBJ1-1	.	CASSLWPVAPGRNTEAFF	TGTGCCAGCAGCTTATGGCCCGTGGCCCCGGGTAGGAACACTGAAGCTTTCTTT
TRBD2	TRBV29-1	TRBJ2-5	few	CSVTSGGAYNEQYF	TGCAGCGTAACTAGCGGGGGGGCCTACAATGAGCAGTACTTC
TRBD1	TRBV4-1	TRBJ2-7	.	CASSQEKKGAYNEQYF	TGCGCCAGCAGCCAAGAAAAGAAGGGGGCCTACAATGAGCAGTACTTC
.	TRBV7-2	TRBJ2-2	.	CASNPGTDPNTGELFF	TGTGCCAGCAACCCAGGGACTGACCCGAACACCGGGGAGCTGTTTTTT
.	TRBV12-3/TRBV12-4	TRBJ2-3	few	CASSLRLLVRADTQYF	TGTGCCAGCAGTTTAAGATTACTAGTTCGCGCAGATACGCAGTATTTT
TRBD1	TRBV7-2	TRBJ2-7	many	CASSLTGGTYEQYF	TGTGCCAGCAGCTTAACAGGGGGTACCTACGAGCAGTACTTC
.	TRBV19	TRBJ1-5	.	CASATQGLGNQPQHF	TGTGCCAGTGCCACCCAGGGTCTGGGCAATCAGCCCCAGCATTTT
.	TRBV2	TRBJ2-5	.	CASSRQEPYNEQYF	TGTGCCAGCTCGAGACAGGAACCCTACAATGAGCAGTACTTC
.	TRBV15	TRBJ1-6	.	CATSRDPGNSPLHF	TGTGCCACCAGCAGAGATCCAGGCAATTCACCCCTCCACTTT
TRBD2	TRBV2	TRBJ2-5	.	CASTPTPRTSSQTQYF	TGTGCCAGCACCCCAACCCCCCGGACTAGCAGCCAGACCCAGTACTTC
.	TRBV12-3/TRBV12-4	TRBJ2-2	few	CASSGDTYTGELFF	TGTGCCAGCAGTGGAGACACTTACACCGGGGAGCTGTTTTTT
.	TRBV7-9	TRBJ1-1	.	CASSSSPRSLNTEAFF	TGTGCCAGCAGCTCCAGTCCCCGTTCATTGAACACTGAAGCTTTCTTT
.	TRBV20-1	TRBJ2-1	few	CSAELLAREFF	TGCAGTGCTGAGCTTCTAGCGAGGGAGTTCTTC
.	TRBV24-1	TRBJ1-1	.	CATSDRGGDSLERTEAFF	TGTGCCACCAGTGATCGAGGCGGAGATAGTCTCGAGCGCACTGAAGCTTTCTTT
TRBD2	TRBV5-1	TRBJ2-3	few	CASSLGTSGVDTQYF	TGCGCCAGCAGCCTCGGGACTAGCGGGGTAGATACGCAGTATTTT
TRBD2	TRBV15	TRBJ2-3	.	CATSRVRTSADTQYF	TGTGCCACCAGCAGAGTCCGGACTAGTGCAGATACGCAGTATTTT
.	TRBV5-1	TRBJ2-1	.	CASSKDSFANEQFF	TGCGCCAGCAGCAAGGACAGTTTTGCCAATGAGCAGTTCTTC
.	TRBV7-6	TRBJ1-6	few	CASSLGPERSPLHF	TGTGCCAGCAGCTTAGGACCAGAACGTTCACCCCTCCACTTT
.	TRBV7-2	TRBJ2-3	few	CASSLARLGDTQYF	TGTGCCAGCAGCTTAGCGAGGTTGGGGGATACACAGTATTTT
.	TRBV5-1	TRBJ2-3	few	CASSLAGIGTDTQYF	TGCGCCAGCAGCTTGGCAGGGATTGGCACAGATACGCAGTATTTT
TRBD2	TRBV6-1	TRBJ2-3	few	CASSELAGSLRDTQYF	TGTGCCAGCAGTGAACTAGCGGGAAGCCTCCGAGATACGCAGTATTTT